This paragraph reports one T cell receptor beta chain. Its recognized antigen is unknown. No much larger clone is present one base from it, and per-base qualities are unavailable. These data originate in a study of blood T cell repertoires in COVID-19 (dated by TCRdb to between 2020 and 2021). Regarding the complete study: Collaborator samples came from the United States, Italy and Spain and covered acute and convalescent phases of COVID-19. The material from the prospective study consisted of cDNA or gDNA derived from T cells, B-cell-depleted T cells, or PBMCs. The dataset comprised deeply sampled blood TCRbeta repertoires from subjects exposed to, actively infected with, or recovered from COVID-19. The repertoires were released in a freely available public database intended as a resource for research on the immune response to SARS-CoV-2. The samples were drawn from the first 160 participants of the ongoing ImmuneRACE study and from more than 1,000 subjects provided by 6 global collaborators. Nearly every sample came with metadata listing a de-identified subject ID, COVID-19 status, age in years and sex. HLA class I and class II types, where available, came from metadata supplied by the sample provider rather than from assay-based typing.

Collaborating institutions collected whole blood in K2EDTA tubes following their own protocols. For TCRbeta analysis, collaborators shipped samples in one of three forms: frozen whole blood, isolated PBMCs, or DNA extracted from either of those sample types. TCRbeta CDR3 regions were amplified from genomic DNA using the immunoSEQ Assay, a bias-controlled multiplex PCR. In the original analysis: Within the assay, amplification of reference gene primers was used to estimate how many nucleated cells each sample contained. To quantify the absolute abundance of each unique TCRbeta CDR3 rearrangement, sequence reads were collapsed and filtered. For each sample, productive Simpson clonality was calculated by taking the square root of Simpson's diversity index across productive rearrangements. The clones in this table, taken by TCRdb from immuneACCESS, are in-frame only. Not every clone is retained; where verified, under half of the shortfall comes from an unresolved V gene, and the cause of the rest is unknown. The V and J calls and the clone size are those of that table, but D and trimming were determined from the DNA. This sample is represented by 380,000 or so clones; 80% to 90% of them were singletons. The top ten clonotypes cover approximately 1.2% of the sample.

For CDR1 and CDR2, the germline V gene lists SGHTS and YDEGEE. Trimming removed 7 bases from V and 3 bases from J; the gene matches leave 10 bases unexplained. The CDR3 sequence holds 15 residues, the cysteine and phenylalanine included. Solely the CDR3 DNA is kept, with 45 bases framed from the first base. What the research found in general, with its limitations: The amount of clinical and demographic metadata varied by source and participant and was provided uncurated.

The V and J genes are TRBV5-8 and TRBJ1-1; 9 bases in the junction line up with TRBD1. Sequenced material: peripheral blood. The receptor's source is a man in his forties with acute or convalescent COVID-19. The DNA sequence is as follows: TGTGCCAGCTCTCGTGCCGGGACAGGGCACACTGAAGCTTTCTTT. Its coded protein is CASSRAGTGHTEAFF.